The TCR beta chain described here comes from a study of graft-versus-host responses after intestinal transplantation. With regard to this clone: Its antigen is undetermined.

Sequencing was performed with immunoSEQ multiplex PCR; in TCRdb, only in-frame clones are kept and a portion is missing. The sample gives about 110,000 clones, 90% to 95% of which show up once; more than 0.9% is in the top ten. The clonotype originates from a human donor who was the organ donor for an intestinal transplant. The sequencing used unstimulated CD8+ T cells sorted from spleen or lymph node cells, collected before transplant.

The CDR3 sequence: CASSLAEASYEQYF. Here the CDR3 DNA reads TGTGCCAGCAGTTTAGCGGAAGCCTCCTACGAGCAGTACTTC. The chain uses TRBV2 and TRBJ2-7; tentatively, D is TRBD2 (6 bases). V was trimmed by 5 bases and J by 0 bases, leaving 11 bases between them. The CDR3 has 14 residues. The germline V gene has CDR1 SNHLY and CDR2 FYNNEI.